Listed below are T cell receptor beta chains from one sample, sequenced in a study of T cell changes during pregnancy in multiple sclerosis. The method was immunoSEQ multiplex PCR; TCRdb's version includes in-frame clones alone and lacks a portion of them. The data show about 36,000 clones, approximately 90% seen once. The specimen was CD4+ T cells from peripheral blood mononuclear cells, collected in the first trimester of pregnancy. These TCRs come from a female donor with multiple sclerosis, enrolled in a pregnancy study. Both conserved end residues are part of each CDR3. A D gene is named only where the DNA matches it firmly. Size values are once, few and many counts, or a class for expanded clones, and some rows have none.

d_gene,abundance,v_gene,j_gene,CDR3nt,CDR3aa
-,-,TRBV28,TRBJ2-7,TGTGCCAGCAGTTCTTCCGGGATCGTCCTAGGAGAGCAGTACTTC,CASSSSGIVLGEQYF
TRBD2,-,TRBV5-6,TRBJ2-7,TGTGCCAGCAGCCCTGCGGGAGGGTACGAGCAGTACTTC,CASSPAGGYEQYF
-,-,TRBV30,TRBJ2-1,TGTGCCTGGAGTGTGGTGGGCGCCTACAATGAGCAGTTCTTC,CAWSVVGAYNEQFF
-,-,TRBV28,TRBJ2-1,TGTGCCAGCAGCGGGAGAAGAAATGAGCAGTTCTTC,CASSGRRNEQFF
TRBD1,-,TRBV29-1,TRBJ1-1,TGCAGCGGCGAAATGGGGTGGACAGGGGGAGGTAAGCGGAACACTGAAGCTTTCTTT,CSGEMGWTGGGKRNTEAFF
-,-,TRBV30,TRBJ2-1,TGTGCCTGGAGTGTAATCAGCGGCTCCTACAATGAGCAGTTCTTC,CAWSVISGSYNEQFF
TRBD1,-,TRBV28,TRBJ1-6,TGTGCCAGCAGTTCCGGACAGGGGGCGAGCTCACCCCTCCACTTT,CASSSGQGASSPLHF
TRBD2,-,TRBV5-8,TRBJ2-5,TGTGCCAGCAGCTGGGGAGGGCAGGGCCACCAAGAGACCCAGTACTTC,CASSWGGQGHQETQYF
TRBD2,-,TRBV6-1,TRBJ2-1,TGTGCCAGCAGTGTGCAGCTAGCGGGCTACAATGAGCAGTTCTTC,CASSVQLAGYNEQFF
TRBD1,-,TRBV2,TRBJ2-4,TGTGCCAGCAGTGAACGGGACAGGGTGAAAAACATTCAGTACTTC,CASSERDRVKNIQYF
-,once,TRBV18,TRBJ2-3,TGTGCCAGCTCACCACTGAGTGGAGATACGCAGTATTTT,CASSPLSGDTQYF
-,-,TRBV7-3,TRBJ1-1,TGTGCCAGCAGCTTAGGACTTTTCACTGAAGCTTTCTTT,CASSLGLFTEAFF
-,-,TRBV7-9,TRBJ2-5,TGTGCCAGCAGCTTAGGCGCTAACCAAGAGACCCAGTACTTC,CASSLGANQETQYF
-,once,TRBV5-4,TRBJ2-5,TGTGCCACGGTAGGGGGTATTGGGGCGGAGACCCAGTACTTC,CATVGGIGAETQYF
-,-,TRBV29-1,TRBJ1-1,TGCAGCGTTGCTGGCACTATGAACACTGAAGCTTTCTTT,CSVAGTMNTEAFF
-,-,TRBV28,TRBJ2-7,TGTGCCAGCAGCCGGGGACATGGAACCTACGAGCAGTACTTC,CASSRGHGTYEQYF
TRBD1,-,TRBV13,TRBJ1-2,TGTGCCAGCAGCTTACCGCAGGGGGCGGGTGGCTACACCTTC,CASSLPQGAGGYTF
TRBD2,few,TRBV6-6,TRBJ2-1,TGTGCCAGCAGTTATGATACTAGCGGAACCGATGAGCAGTTCTTC,CASSYDTSGTDEQFF